A selection of T cell receptor beta chains follows, all from one sample in a study of chemoradiotherapy in HPV16-positive cancers. Only in-frame clones appear in the TCRdb table, and some are missing; sequencing was by immunoSEQ multiplex PCR. Seen here are 12,000 or so clones, about four fifths observed once, and the top ten hold about 1.1%. The sample was collected from a patient who underwent chemoradiotherapy. The receptors come from a human donor with HPV-associated anogenital cancer. CDR3s include the opening cysteine and the closing phenylalanine or tryptophan. D genes are given only for firm matches. Not every row has a clone size; where given, it reads once, few, many or a size class.

>NA|TRBJ2-7|TRBD1|TRBV25-1
CASSEGTGGLLYEQYF
TGTGCCAGCAGTGAAGGGACAGGGGGCCTCCTCTACGAGCAGTACTTC
>NA|TRBJ2-1|TRBD2|TRBV28
CASSLFSGGAHNEQFF
TGTGCCAGCAGCCTATTTAGCGGGGGGGCTCACAATGAGCAGTTCTTC
>few|TRBJ2-7|NA|TRBV9
CASSTRQGGTYEQYF
TGTGCCAGCAGCACCAGACAAGGAGGGACCTACGAGCAGTACTTC
>NA|TRBJ2-3|TRBD2|TRBV4-3
CASSQAGVDTQYF
TGCGCCAGCAGCCAGGCGGGGGTGGATACGCAGTATTTT
>NA|TRBJ2-2|TRBD2|TRBV4-3
CASSQTAGGGTGELFF
TGCGCCAGCAGCCAAACGGCGGGGGGCGGGACCGGGGAGCTGTTTTTT
>NA|TRBJ2-1|TRBD1|TRBV5-6
CASSPDRHEQFF
TGTGCCAGCAGCCCGGACAGGCATGAGCAGTTCTTC
>NA|TRBJ2-7|TRBD1|TRBV7-2
CASRSSSGTGVDEQYF
TGTGCCAGCAGGTCCTCGTCCGGGACAGGGGTCGACGAGCAGTACTTC
>NA|TRBJ2-7|NA|TRBV7-9
CASSHAYRDYEQYF
TGTGCCAGCAGTCATGCTTACAGAGACTACGAGCAGTACTTC
>NA|TRBJ2-3|NA|TRBV2
CASDRFRSDTQYF
TGTGCCAGCGACAGGTTTCGTTCGGATACGCAGTATTTT
>few|TRBJ1-6|NA|TRBV27
CASSLLQGGYNSPLHF
TGTGCCAGCAGTTTGTTACAGGGTGGGTATAATTCACCCCTCCACTTT
>NA|TRBJ1-5|NA|TRBV7-8
CASSLAPRGLTPQHF
TGTGCCAGCAGCTTAGCGCCCCGGGGGCTTACGCCCCAGCATTTT
>NA|TRBJ1-1|NA|TRBV7-6
CATSGGMNTEAFF
TGTGCCACCTCGGGGGGAATGAACACTGAAGCTTTCTTT
>once|TRBJ2-7|TRBD1|TRBV7-9
CASSPRDRMGYEQYF
TGTGCCAGCAGCCCACGGGACAGAATGGGCTACGAGCAGTACTTC
>NA|TRBJ2-3|NA|TRBV2
CASSHYLTDTQYF
TGTGCCAGCAGCCACTATCTCACAGATACGCAGTATTTT
>NA|TRBJ1-5|NA|TRBV7-2
CASSLEALRPQHF
TGTGCCAGCAGCTTAGAAGCGCTGCGGCCCCAGCATTTT
>once|TRBJ1-2|NA|TRBV30
CAWIRAGAYGYTF
TGTGCCTGGATCCGGGCGGGCGCTTACGGCTACACCTTC
>NA|TRBJ1-6|TRBD1|TRBV19
CASRPLLGGNSPLHF
TGTGCCAGTAGACCCCTCCTAGGGGGCAATTCACCCCTCCACTTT
>NA|TRBJ2-3|NA|TRBV25-1
CASSEILDGIRTDTQYF
TGTGCCAGCAGTGAAATATTGGACGGGATCCGCACAGATACGCAGTATTTT
>NA|TRBJ1-4|NA|TRBV9
CASSVGGEIIEKLFF
TGTGCCAGCAGCGTAGGAGGGGAGATCATCGAAAAACTGTTTTTT
>NA|TRBJ2-6|NA|TRBV7-6
CASSPMPGAGANVLTF
TGTGCCAGCAGCCCCATGCCAGGAGCTGGGGCCAACGTCCTGACTTTC
>NA|TRBJ2-3|NA|TRBV5-4
CASRAQGGYTDTQYF
TGTGCCAGCAGAGCTCAGGGGGGCTACACAGATACGCAGTATTTT
>NA|TRBJ1-1|NA|TRBV2
CASRDGLTEAFF
TGTGCCAGCAGGGACGGATTAACTGAAGCTTTCTTT
>NA|TRBJ2-5|TRBD2|TRBV30
CAWSPAGGPFLKTQYF
TGTGCCTGGAGTCCAGCGGGGGGGCCTTTCTTGAAGACCCAGTACTTC
>NA|TRBJ2-7|NA|TRBV2
CASKEIRGGGARYEQYF
TGTGCCAGCAAAGAAATCCGAGGTGGGGGGGCCCGGTACGAGCAGTACTTC
>NA|TRBJ2-7|NA|TRBV7-8
CASSLDPGPGYEQYF
TGTGCCAGCAGCTTAGACCCCGGTCCCGGGTACGAGCAGTACTTC
>NA|TRBJ2-1|TRBD2|TRBV6-4
CASIPSPGASGGPREQFF
TGTGCCAGCATTCCTTCACCTGGGGCTAGCGGGGGCCCCCGGGAGCAGTTCTTC
>NA|TRBJ2-5|TRBD1|TRBV28
CASSLRQGVTQYF
TGTGCCAGCAGTTTGAGGCAGGGGGTGACCCAGTACTTC
>few|TRBJ2-3|NA|TRBV6-5
CASRESGARTDTQYF
TGTGCCAGCAGGGAAAGCGGTGCCCGCACAGATACGCAGTATTTT
>NA|TRBJ2-5|NA|TRBV30
CAWSTGGLTGTQYF
TGTGCCTGGAGTACGGGGGGCCTCACGGGGACCCAGTACTTC
>NA|TRBJ2-6|NA|TRBV5-4
CASSWRAGAGANVLTF
TGTGCCAGCAGCTGGCGGGCAGGGGCTGGGGCCAACGTCCTGACTTTC
>NA|TRBJ1-2|TRBD1|TRBV2
CASSAGQFYGYTF
TGTGCCAGCAGTGCGGGACAGTTCTATGGCTACACCTTC
>NA|TRBJ1-2|NA|TRBV2
CASNWGPGYTF
TGTGCCAGCAACTGGGGCCCCGGCTACACCTTC
>NA|TRBJ1-2|TRBD1|TRBV4-2
CASSHEPGQQGYGYTF
TGTGCCAGCAGCCACGAACCGGGGCAACAGGGGTATGGCTACACCTTC
>NA|TRBJ2-6|NA|TRBV4-1
CASSLQGRGDGANVLTF
TGCGCCAGCAGCCTTCAGGGCCGTGGGGACGGGGCCAACGTCCTGACTTTC
>NA|TRBJ2-7|TRBD1|TRBV15
CATSRDRSGTATIYEQYF
TGTGCCACCAGCAGAGATCGGTCCGGGACAGCAACTATCTACGAGCAGTACTTC